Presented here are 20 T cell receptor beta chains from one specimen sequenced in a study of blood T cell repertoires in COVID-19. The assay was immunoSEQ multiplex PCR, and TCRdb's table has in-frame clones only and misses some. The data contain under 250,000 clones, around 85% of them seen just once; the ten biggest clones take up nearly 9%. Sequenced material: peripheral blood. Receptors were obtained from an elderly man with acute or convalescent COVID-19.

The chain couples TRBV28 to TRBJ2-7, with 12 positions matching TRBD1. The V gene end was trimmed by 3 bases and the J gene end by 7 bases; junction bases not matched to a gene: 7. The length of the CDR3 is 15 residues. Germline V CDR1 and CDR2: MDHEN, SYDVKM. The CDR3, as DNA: TGTGCCAGCAGTTTTCGGGACAGGGGGCGTAGGGAGCAGTACTTC. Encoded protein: CASSFRDRGRREQYF.

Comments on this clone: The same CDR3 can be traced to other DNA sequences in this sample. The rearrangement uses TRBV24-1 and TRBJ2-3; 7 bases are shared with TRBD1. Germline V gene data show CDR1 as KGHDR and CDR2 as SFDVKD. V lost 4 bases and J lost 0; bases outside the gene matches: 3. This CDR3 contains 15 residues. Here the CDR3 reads CATSDYRGSTDTQYF. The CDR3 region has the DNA TGTGCCACCAGTGACTACAGGGGCAGCACAGATACGCAGTATTTT.

CDR3 in DNA: TGCGCCAGCAGCTTACAGGGGGTAGTCAATGAGCAGTTCTTC. Protein product: CASSLQGVVNEQFF. The V and J genes are TRBV5-1 and TRBJ2-1; 8 bases map to TRBD1. The CDR3 length is 14 residues. The V and J ends lost 2 bases and 6 bases, in that order; junction bases with no gene match: 4. The V gene's germline CDR1 is SGHRS and CDR2 YFSETQ.

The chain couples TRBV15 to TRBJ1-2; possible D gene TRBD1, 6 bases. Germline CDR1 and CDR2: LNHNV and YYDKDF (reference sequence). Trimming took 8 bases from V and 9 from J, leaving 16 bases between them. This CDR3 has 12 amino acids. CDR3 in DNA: TGTGCCACCGGCATTTTACAGGGAAGCTACACCTTC. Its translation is CATGILQGSYTF.

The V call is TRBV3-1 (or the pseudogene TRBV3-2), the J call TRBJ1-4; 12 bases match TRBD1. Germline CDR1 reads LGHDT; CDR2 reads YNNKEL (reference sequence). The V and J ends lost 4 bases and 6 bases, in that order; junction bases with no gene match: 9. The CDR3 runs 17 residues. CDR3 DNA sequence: TGTGCCAGCAGCCCGATGCTAGGGACAGGGGGCCATGAAAAACTGTTTTTT. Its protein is CASSPMLGTGGHEKLFF.

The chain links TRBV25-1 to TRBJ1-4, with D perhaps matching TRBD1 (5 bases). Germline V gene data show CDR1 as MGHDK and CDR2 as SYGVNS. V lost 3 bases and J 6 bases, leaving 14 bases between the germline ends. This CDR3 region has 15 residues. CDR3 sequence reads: CASSEGGSLDEKLFF. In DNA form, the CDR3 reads TGTGCCAGCAGTGAGGGGGGATCCCTGGATGAAAAACTGTTTTTT.

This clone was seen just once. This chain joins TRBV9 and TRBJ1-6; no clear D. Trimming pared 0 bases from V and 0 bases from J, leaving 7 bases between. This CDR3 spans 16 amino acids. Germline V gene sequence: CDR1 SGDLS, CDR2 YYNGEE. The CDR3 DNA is TGTGCCAGCAGCGTAGGTCCCAGCTCCTATAATTCACCCCTCCACTTT. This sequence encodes CASSVGPSSYNSPLHF. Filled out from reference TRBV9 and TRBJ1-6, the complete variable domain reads DSGVTQTPKHLITATGQRVTLRCSPRSGDLSVYWYQQSLDQGLQFLIQYYNGEERAKGNILERFSAQQFPDLHSELNLSSLELGDSALYFCASSVGPSSYNSPLHFGNGTRLTVT.

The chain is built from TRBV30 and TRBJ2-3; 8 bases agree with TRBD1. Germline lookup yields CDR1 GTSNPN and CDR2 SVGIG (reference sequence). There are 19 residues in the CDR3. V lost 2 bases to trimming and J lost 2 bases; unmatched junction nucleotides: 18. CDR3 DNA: TGTGCCTGGAGTAGGATTCCCGGGACAGGTGCCTTCCACACAGATACGCAGTATTTT. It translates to CAWSRIPGTGAFHTDTQYF. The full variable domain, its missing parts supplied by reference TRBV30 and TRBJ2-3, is SQTIHQWPATLVQPVGSPLSLECTVEGTSNPNLYWYRQAAGRGLQLLFYSVGIGQISSEVPQNLSASRPQDRQFILSSKKLLLSDSGFYLCAWSRIPGTGAFHTDTQYFGPGTRLTVL.

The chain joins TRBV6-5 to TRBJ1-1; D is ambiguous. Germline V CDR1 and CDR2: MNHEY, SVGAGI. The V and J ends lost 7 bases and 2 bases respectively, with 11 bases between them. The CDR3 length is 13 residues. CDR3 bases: TGTGCCAGCAAGGAACAGCCAAACACTGAAGCTTTCTTT. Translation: CASKEQPNTEAFF.

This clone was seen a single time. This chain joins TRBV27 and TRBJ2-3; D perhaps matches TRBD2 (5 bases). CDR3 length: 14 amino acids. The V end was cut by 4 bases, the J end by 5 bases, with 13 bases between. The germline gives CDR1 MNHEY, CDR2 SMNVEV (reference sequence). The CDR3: CASSWAKRGDTQYF. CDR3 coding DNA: TGTGCCAGCAGTTGGGCTAAACGGGGAGATACGCAGTATTTT.

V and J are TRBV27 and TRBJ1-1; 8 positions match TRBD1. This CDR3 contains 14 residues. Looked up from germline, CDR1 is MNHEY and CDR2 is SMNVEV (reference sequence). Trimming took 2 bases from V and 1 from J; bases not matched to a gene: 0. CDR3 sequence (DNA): TGTGCCAGCAGTTTACAGGGGGCGAACACTGAAGCTTTCTTT. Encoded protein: CASSLQGANTEAFF.

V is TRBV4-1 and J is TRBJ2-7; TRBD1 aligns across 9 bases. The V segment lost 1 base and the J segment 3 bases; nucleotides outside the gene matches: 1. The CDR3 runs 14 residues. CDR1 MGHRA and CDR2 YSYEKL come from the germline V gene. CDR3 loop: CASSQGDRVYEQYF. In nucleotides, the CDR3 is TGCGCCAGCAGCCAAGGGGACAGGGTCTACGAGCAGTACTTC.

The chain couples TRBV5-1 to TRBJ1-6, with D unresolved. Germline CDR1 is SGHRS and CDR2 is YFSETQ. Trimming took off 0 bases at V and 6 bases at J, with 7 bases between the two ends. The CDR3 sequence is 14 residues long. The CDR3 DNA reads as TGCGCCAGCAGCTTGGATCAGGTTAATTCACCCCTCCACTTT. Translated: CASSLDQVNSPLHF. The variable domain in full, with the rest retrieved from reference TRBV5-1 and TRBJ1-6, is KAGVTQTPRYLIKTRGQQVTLSCSPISGHRSVSWYQQTPGQGLQFLFEYFSETQRNKGNFPGRFSGRQFSNSRSEMNVSTLELGDSALYLCASSLDQVNSPLHFGNGTRLTVT.

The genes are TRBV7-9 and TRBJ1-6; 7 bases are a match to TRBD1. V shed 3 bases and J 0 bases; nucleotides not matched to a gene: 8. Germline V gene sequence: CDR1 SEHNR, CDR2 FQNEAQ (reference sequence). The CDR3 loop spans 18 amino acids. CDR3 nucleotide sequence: TGTGCCAGCAGCTTTGACGGGACAGCCTTCTCCTATAATTCACCCCTCCACTTT. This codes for CASSFDGTAFSYNSPLHF.

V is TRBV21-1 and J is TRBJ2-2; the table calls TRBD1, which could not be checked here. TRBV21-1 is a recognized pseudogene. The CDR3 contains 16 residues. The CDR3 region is CASSKEEQLNTGELFF. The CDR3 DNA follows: TGTGCCAGCAGCAAAGAAGAACAGTTGAACACCGGGGAGCTGTTTTTT.

CDR3 region: CATSGGTSGIGIEQFF. In DNA, the CDR3 is TGTGCCACCAGTGGAGGGACTAGCGGGATTGGCATTGAGCAGTTCTTC. The chain joins TRBV24-1 to TRBJ2-1; 13 positions agree with TRBD2. Germline lookup yields CDR1 KGHDR and CDR2 SFDVKD. V lost 5 bases to trimming and J lost 9 bases; unmatched junction nucleotides: 9. This CDR3 contains 16 residues.

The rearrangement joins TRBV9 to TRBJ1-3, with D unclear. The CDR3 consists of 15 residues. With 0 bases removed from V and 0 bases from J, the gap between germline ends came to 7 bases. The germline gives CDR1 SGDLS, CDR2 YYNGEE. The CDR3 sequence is CASSVDPSSGNTIYF. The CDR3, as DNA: TGTGCCAGCAGCGTAGATCCGAGCTCTGGAAACACCATATATTTT.

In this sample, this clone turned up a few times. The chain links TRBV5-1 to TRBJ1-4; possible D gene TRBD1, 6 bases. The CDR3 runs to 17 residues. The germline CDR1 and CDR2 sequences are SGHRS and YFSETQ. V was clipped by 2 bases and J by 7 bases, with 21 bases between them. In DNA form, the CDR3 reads TGCGCCAGCAGCTTCACAGGGCGCCCCTCCGATAGTGAAAAACTGTTTTTT. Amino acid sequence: CASSFTGRPSDSEKLFF. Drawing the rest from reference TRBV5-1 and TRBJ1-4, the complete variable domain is KAGVTQTPRYLIKTRGQQVTLSCSPISGHRSVSWYQQTPGQGLQFLFEYFSETQRNKGNFPGRFSGRQFSNSRSEMNVSTLELGDSALYLCASSFTGRPSDSEKLFFGSGTQLSVL.

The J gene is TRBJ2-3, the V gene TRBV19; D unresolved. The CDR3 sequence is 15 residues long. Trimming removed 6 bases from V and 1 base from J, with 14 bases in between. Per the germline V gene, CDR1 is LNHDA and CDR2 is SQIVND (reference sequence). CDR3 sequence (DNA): TGTGCCAGTAGGGGCAGAGCTTACCGCACAGATACGCAGTATTTT. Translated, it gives CASRGRAYRTDTQYF.

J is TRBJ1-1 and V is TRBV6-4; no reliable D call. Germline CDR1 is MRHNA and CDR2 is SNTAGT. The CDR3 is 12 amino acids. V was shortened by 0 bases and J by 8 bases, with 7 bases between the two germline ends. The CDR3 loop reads CASSDSGREAFF. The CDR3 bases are TGTGCCAGCAGTGACTCCGGGAGAGAAGCTTTCTTT.